The clone carrying this T cell receptor (beta chain) has just a few counts. Its antigen remains unknown. Arm-PCR of CDR3 regions and iRepertoire HTBI primers were the basis on which TCR beta libraries were built. TCRdb reprocessed the multiplex PCR reads with MiXCR, giving one entry per CDR3 protein. The sample carries over 450,000 distinct CDR3 sequences, approximately 12% recorded once. The data stem from a study of regulatory T cells in long-lasting Graves disease. The CDR3 covers 17 residues. CDR1 is MNHEY and CDR2 is SVGEGT in the germline V gene. Trimming shortened V by 4 bases and J by 9 bases, and 25 bases separated the two germline ends. Points from the study as a whole: Favored usage of TRBV28, TRBJ1-2 and TRBJ2-5 was recorded in persistent disease.

Time point denoted: newly diagnosed GD, antithyroid drugs for less than 3 months. Isolated PBMC RNA provided the starting material for the TCR library. Diagnoses of Graves' disease were made by American Thyroid Association guidelines. The same sample was also studied in work on T cells in Graves' hyperthyroidism and ophthalmopathy. That publication notes: Participants, patients aged 18 to 65, had newly diagnosed hyperthyroidism with a duration under 2 months. The HTBI set primed first-round TCR CDR3 RT-PCR.

The specimen comprised peripheral blood mononuclear cells (PBMCs), sampled at new diagnosis, from a patient treated with antithyroid drugs. The gene calls are TRBV6-2 or TRBV6-3 and TRBJ2-1; D uncertain. The TCR sequence derives from a woman aged 25 to 39 with Graves disease. CDR3 amino acids: CASSSNRERPRRVEQFF. CDR3 DNA: TGTGCCAGCAGTTCCAATCGAGAGCGTCCTCGTCGGGTTGAGCAGTTCTTC.